This T cell receptor beta chain was sequenced during a study of shared clonotypes between healthy human individuals. The V end lost 10 bases, the J end lost 0 bases, and 21 bases lay between the germline ends. CDR3 size: 16 residues. Germline CDR1 WNHNN, CDR2 SYGVQD (reference sequence). The naive CD8 subset, CD45RO-negative cells positively selected for CCR7, excluded terminally differentiated effector memory CD45RA+ cells. The assay was immunoSEQ multiplex PCR, and TCRdb's table has in-frame clones only and misses some. This sample has around 2,000,000 clones; over 85% occur once, and the top ten carry 0.9% to 1.5%.

This clonotype was sampled from a man aged 18-30 years in good health. The V gene is TRBV10-1, the J gene TRBJ1-1, with TRBD1 as a possible D gene (5 bases). Sequenced input: naive CD8+ T cells sorted from blood. CDR3 in DNA: TGCGCCAACCACCCCCGGCAGGGATTTATGAACACTGAAGCTTTCTTT. Amino acid sequence: CANHPRQGFMNTEAFF.